This entry is about one T cell receptor beta chain. This clonotype was seen ten or more times. The specificity of this receptor is unknown. No clone much larger than this one lies a single base away; base qualities are absent. Libraries were prepared through 5' RACE. Instrument used: NextSeq 500. Unique molecular identifiers were attached to individual cDNA molecules in the TCR library protocol so that sequencing error and PCR bias could be corrected. Sequencing covered both TCR alpha and beta chains, and within each sample the abundances of alpha and beta sequences were tightly co-correlated. On the authors' methods: Decombinator V4 was used to perform V gene, J gene and CDR3 annotation of TCR sequences. TCRs were defined as expanded if a significant change between any two time points was detected under a Poisson model with p below 0.0001. TCR abundances were normalised to the total number of TCRs sequenced per sample and were expressed as counts per million. MAIT TCRs were defined by TRAV1-2 paired with TRAJ12, TRAJ20 or TRAJ33, and iNKT TCRs by TRAV10 paired with TRAJ18. VDJdb, accessed 1 November 2021, was searched for CMV, EBV and SARS-CoV-2 annotated TCRs, with TCRs annotated for multiple antigens excluded. The public reads were reprocessed in TCRdb via fastp at Q25 and MiXCR, keeping in-frame beta chains. Rows are combined by CDR3 protein, so each entry shows the most common genes and DNA. The V and J calls reflect TCRdb's pipeline rather than the authors' work. Here the sample has 75,000 to 90,000 distinct CDR3 sequences; 8.5% to 12% occur a single time. Around 7.5% of the sample lies in the top ten.

This specimen belongs to a study of early T cells in non-severe SARS-CoV-2 infection (dated by TCRdb to the early 2020s). Notes on the research overall: Bulk RNA from unsorted whole blood was used for TCR sequencing, so alpha and beta chains could not be paired. The research as a whole found: Matching against VDJdb was skewed toward anti-spike CD8 responses, likely underestimated virus-specific expansions, and missed private and CD4 specificities.

This was a case-control study nested in a cohort of healthcare workers in London, UK, who had nasopharyngeal swab PCR tests and blood samples taken every week. Healthcare workers were enrolled in the week of the UK lockdown, from 23 to 31 March 2020, and were followed every week for up to roughly 15 weeks. Ends trimmed: V by 8 bases, J by 6 bases; bases unmatched to a gene: 25. The CDR3 spans 18 residues, from the cysteine through the phenylalanine. The kept DNA is CDR3 alone, 54 bases in frame from the first base. Based on the germline V gene (reference sequence), the CDR1 and CDR2 sequences are DFQATT and SNEGSKA.

The sequence was collected from an adult who was a healthcare worker with PCR-confirmed SARS-CoV-2 infection or an uninfected control (not recorded which). Sequenced here: whole blood, sampled at baseline. The chain is encoded by TRBV20-1 joined to TRBJ2-1, and 7 junction bases match TRBD2. The DNA sequence follows: TGCAGTCCCGCAGGGACCAGCGGGGCACCTGGGGCCTCCAATGAGCAGTTCTTC. It translates to CSPAGTSGAPGASNEQFF.